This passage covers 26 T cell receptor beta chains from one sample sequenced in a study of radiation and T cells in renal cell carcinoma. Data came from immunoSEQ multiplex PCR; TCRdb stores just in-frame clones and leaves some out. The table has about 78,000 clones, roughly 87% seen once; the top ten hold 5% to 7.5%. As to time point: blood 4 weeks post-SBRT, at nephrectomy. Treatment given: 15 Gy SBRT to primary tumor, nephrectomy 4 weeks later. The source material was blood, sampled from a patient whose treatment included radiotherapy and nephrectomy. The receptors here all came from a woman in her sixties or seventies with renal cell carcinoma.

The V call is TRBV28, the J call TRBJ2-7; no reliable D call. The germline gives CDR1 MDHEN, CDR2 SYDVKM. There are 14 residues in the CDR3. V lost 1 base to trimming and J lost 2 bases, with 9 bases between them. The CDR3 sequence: CASSLSQVTYEQYF. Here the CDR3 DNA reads TGTGCCAGCAGTTTATCTCAAGTCACCTACGAGCAGTACTTC.

The DNA for the CDR3 is TGCGCCAGCAGCTTGGCCTTGGACAGATTGAACACTGAAGCTTTCTTT. Residues: CASSLALDRLNTEAFF. The chain carries TRBV5-1 and TRBJ1-1, with a weak D call TRBD1 (6 bases). V was cut by 0 bases and J by 0 bases, with 12 bases left in between. Germline V CDR1 and CDR2: SGHRS, YFSETQ. The CDR3 totals 16 residues.

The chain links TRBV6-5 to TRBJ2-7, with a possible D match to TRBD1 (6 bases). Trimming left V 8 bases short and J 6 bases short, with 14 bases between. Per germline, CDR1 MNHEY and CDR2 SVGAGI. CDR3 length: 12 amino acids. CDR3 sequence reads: CASETGNGEQYF. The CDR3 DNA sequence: TGTGCCAGCGAGACAGGAAATGGCGAGCAGTACTTC.

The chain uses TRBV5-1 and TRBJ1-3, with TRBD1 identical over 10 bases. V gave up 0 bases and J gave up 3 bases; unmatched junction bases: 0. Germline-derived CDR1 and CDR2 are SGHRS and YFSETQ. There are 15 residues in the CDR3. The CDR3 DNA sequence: TGCGCCAGCAGCTTGGGGACAGGGGGTGGAAACACCATATATTTT. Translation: CASSLGTGGGNTIYF.

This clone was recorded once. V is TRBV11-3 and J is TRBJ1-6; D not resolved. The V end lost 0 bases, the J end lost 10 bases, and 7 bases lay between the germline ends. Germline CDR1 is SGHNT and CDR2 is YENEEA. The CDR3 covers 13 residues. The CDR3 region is CASSLDLSSPLHF. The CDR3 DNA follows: TGTGCCAGCAGCTTAGATCTGAGCTCACCCCTCCACTTT.

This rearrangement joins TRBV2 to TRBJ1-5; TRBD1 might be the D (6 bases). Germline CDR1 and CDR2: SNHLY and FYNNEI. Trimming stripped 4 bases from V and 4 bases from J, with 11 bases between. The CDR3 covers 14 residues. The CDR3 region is CASSADSLNQPQHF. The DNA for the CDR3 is TGTGCCAGCAGTGCGGACAGTCTTAATCAGCCCCAGCATTTT. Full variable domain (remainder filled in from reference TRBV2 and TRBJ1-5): EPEVTQTPSHQVTQMGQEVILRCVPISNHLYFYWYRQILGQKVEFLVSFYNNEISEKSEIFDDQFSVERPDGSNFTLKIRSTKLEDSAMYFCASSADSLNQPQHFGDGTRLSIL.

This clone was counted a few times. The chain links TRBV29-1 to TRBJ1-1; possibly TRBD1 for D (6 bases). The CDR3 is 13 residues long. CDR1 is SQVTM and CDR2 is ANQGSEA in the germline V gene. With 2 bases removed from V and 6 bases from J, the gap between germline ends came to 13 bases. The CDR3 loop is CSVEPRGGSEAFF. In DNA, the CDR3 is TGCAGCGTTGAACCCAGGGGCGGTTCTGAAGCTTTCTTT.

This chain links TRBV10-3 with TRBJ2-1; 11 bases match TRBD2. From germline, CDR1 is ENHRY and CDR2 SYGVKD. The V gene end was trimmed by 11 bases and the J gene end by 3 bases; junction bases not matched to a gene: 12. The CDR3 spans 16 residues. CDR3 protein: CAVQGTSGSGYNEQFF. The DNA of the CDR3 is TGTGCCGTCCAAGGGACTAGCGGATCTGGCTACAATGAGCAGTTCTTC.

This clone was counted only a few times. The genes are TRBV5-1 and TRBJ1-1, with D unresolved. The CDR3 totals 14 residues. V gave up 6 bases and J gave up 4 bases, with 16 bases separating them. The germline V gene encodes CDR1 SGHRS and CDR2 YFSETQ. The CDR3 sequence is CASTGLGLGTEAFF. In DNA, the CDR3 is TGCGCCAGCACTGGCTTAGGGTTAGGCACTGAAGCTTTCTTT.

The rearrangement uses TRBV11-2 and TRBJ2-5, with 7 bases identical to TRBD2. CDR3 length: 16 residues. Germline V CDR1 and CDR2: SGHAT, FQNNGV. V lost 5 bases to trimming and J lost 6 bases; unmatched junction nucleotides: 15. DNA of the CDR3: TGTGCCAGCAGCCAAGCGGGGACCGGCCCCCTGAAGACCCAGTACTTC. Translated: CASSQAGTGPLKTQYF.

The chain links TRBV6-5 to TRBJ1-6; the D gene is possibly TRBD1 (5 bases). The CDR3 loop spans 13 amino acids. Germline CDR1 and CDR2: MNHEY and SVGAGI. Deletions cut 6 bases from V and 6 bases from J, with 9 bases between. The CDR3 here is CASRLDSNSPLHF. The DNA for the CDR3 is TGTGCCAGCAGACTAGACAGTAATTCACCCCTCCACTTT.

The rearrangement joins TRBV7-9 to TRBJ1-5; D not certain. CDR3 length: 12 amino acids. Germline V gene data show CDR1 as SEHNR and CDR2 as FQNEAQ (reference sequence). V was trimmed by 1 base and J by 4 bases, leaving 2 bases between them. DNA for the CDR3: TGTGCCAGCAGCTTAGAGAATCAGCCCCAGCATTTT. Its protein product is CASSLENQPQHF.

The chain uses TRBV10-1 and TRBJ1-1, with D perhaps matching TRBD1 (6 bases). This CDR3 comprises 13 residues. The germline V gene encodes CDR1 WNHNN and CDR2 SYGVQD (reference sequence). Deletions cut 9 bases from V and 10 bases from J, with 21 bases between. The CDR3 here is CASHFAKEGGAFF. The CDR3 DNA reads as TGCGCCAGTCACTTTGCAAAGGAGGGGGGAGCTTTCTTT.

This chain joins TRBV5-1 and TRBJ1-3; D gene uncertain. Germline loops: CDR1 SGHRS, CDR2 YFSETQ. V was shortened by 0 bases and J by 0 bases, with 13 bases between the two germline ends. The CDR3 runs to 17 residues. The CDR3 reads CASSLGSDGASGNTIYF. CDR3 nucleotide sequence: TGCGCCAGCAGCTTGGGTAGCGACGGAGCCTCTGGAAACACCATATATTTT.

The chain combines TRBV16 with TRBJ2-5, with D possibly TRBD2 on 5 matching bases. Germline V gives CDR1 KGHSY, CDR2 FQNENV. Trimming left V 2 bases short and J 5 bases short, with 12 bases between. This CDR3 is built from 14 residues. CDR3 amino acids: CASSQGWEMETQYF. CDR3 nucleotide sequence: TGTGCCAGCAGCCAAGGGTGGGAGATGGAGACCCAGTACTTC.

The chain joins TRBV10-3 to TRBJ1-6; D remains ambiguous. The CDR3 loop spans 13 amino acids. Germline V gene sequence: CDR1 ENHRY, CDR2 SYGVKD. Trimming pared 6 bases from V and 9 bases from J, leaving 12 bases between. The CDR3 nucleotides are TGTGCCATCAGGGGTTCCAGTGGTTCACCCCTCCACTTT. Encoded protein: CAIRGSSGSPLHF.

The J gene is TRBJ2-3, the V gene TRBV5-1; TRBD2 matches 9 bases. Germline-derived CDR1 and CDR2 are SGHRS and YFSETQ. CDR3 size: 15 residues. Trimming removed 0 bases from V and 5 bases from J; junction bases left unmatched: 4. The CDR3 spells CASSLGAGGEDTQYF. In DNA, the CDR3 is TGCGCCAGCAGCTTGGGAGCGGGGGGCGAAGATACGCAGTATTTT.

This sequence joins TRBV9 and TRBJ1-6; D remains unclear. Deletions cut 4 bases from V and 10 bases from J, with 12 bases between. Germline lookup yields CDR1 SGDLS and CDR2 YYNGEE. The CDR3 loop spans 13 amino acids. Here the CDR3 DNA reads TGTGCCAGCAGCCCCCAACCCGAATCACCCCTCCACTTT. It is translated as CASSPQPESPLHF. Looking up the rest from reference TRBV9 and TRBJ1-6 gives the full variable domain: DSGVTQTPKHLITATGQRVTLRCSPRSGDLSVYWYQQSLDQGLQFLIQYYNGEERAKGNILERFSAQQFPDLHSELNLSSLELGDSALYFCASSPQPESPLHFGNGTRLTVT.

CDR3 coding DNA: TGTGCCAGCAGTGAGGGCCCGTCTGAAGCTTTCTTT. Its protein is CASSEGPSEAFF. This chain links TRBV2 with TRBJ1-1; D is ambiguous. Germline CDR1 and CDR2: SNHLY and FYNNEI. Between the trimmed V and J ends, which lost 3 bases and 6 bases, there was a span of 8 bases. The CDR3 runs 12 residues.

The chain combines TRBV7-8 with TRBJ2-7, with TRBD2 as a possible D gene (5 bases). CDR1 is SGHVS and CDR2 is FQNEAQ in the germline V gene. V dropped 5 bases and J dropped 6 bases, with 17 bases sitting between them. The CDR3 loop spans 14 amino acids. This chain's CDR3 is CASSGQLTSPEQYF. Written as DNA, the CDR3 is TGTGCCAGCAGCGGTCAACTCACTAGTCCCGAGCAGTACTTC.

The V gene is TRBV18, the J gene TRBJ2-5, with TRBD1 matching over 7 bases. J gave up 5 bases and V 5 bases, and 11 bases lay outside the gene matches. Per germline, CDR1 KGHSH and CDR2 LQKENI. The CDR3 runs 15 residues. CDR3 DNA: TGTGCCAGCTCAGAGAGGACAGGTTCGAAGGAGACCCAGTACTTC. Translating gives CASSERTGSKETQYF.

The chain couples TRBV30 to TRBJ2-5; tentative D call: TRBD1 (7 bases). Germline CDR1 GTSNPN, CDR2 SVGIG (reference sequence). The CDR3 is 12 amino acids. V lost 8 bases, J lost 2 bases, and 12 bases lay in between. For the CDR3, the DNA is TGTGCCCGCGGGACAGTACAAGAGACCCAGTACTTC. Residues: CARGTVQETQYF.

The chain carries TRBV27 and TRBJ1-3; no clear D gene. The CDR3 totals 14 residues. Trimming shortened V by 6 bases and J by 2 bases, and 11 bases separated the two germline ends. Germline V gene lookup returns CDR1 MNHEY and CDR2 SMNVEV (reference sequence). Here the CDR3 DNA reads TGTGCCAGCAGGTTGCTAGGGCCTGGAAACACCATATATTTT. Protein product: CASRLLGPGNTIYF.

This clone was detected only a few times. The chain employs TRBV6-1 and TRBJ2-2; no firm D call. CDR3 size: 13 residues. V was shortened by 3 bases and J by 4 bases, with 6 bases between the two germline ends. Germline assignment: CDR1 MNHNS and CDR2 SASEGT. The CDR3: CASSEAVTGELFF. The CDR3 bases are TGTGCCAGCAGTGAGGCAGTCACCGGGGAGCTGTTTTTT.

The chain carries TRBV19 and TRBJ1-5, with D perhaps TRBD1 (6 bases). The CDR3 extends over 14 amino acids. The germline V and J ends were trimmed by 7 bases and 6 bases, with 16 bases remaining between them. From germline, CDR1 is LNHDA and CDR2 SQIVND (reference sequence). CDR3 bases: TGTGCCAGTATCCCACAGGGTCCCCTTCAGCCCCAGCATTTT. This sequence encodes CASIPQGPLQPQHF.

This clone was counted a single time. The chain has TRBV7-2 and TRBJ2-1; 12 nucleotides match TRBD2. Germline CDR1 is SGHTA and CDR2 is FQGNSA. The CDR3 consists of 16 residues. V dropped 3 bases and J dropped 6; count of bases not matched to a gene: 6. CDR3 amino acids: CASSLASGGAFNEQFF. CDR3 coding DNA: TGTGCCAGCAGCTTGGCTAGCGGGGGGGCCTTCAATGAGCAGTTCTTC.